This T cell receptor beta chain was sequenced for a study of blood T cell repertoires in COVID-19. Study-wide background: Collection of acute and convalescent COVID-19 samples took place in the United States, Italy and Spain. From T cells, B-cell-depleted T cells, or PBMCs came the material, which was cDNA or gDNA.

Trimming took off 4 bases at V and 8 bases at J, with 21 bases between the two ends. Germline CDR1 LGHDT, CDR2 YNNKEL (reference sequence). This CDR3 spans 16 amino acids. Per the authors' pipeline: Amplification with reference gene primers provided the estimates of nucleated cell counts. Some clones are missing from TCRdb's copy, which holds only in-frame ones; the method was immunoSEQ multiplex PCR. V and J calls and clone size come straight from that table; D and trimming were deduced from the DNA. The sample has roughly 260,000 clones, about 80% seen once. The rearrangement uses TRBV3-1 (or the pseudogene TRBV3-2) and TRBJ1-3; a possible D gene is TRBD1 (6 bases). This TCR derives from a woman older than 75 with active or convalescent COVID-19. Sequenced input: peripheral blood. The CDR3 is CASSLHRDVALDTIYF. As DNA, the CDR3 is TGTGCCAGCAGCCTTCACAGGGATGTGGCTCTCGACACCATATATTTT.